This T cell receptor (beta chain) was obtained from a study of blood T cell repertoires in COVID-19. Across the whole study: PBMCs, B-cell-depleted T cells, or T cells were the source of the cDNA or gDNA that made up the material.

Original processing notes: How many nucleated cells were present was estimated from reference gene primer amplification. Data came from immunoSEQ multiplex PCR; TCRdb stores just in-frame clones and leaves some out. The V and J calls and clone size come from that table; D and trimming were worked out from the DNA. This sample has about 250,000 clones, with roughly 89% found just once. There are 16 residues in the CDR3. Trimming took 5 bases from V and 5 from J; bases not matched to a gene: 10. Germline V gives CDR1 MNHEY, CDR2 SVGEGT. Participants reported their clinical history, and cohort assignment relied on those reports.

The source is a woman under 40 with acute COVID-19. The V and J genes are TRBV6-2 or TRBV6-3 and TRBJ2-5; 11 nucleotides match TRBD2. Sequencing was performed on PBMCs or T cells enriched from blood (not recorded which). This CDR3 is CASSGFVAGGHETQYF. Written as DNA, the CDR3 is TGTGCCAGCAGTGGCTTCGTAGCGGGGGGGCACGAGACCCAGTACTTC.